This TCR beta chain appears in the sequencing data of a study of blood T cell repertoires in COVID-19. Study information: COVID-19 samples, acute and convalescent, were from the United States, Italy and Spain. Sample material is recorded as cDNA or gDNA derived from T cells, B-cell-depleted T cells, or PBMCs.

In the original analysis: Estimated nucleated cell counts came from reference gene primer amplification. Generated by immunoSEQ multiplex PCR, the TCRdb table keeps only in-frame clones and is missing some. V and J calls plus clone size are reproduced from that table; the DNA served to infer D and trimming. The sample holds a few hundred thousand clones; roughly 83% are singletons and the top ten take about 1.7%. The TCR was taken from a woman aged 45-65 years with acute or convalescent COVID-19. Sequenced input: peripheral blood.

This CDR3 is CSVGGQGYGYTF. The CDR3 DNA reads TGCAGCGTTGGAGGACAGGGCTATGGCTACACCTTC. The chain couples TRBV29-1 to TRBJ1-2; 8 bases map to TRBD1. Germline V lookup: CDR1 SQVTM, CDR2 ANQGSEA. V lost 4 bases and J lost 4; bases outside the gene matches: 2. This CDR3 has 12 residues.